The 26 T cell receptor beta chains below all came from one sample that was sequenced in a study of blood T cell repertoires in COVID-19 (dated by TCRdb to about 2020). To prepare the library, the immunoSEQ multiplex PCR assay was applied. In TCRdb, the immuneACCESS table is reduced to in-frame sequences with V and J assigned. These tables do not hold every clone; where another copy was compared, an unresolved V gene accounts for under half, and the others remain unexplained. The sample contains 28,000 or so clones, roughly 89% of them found a single time. The top ten clonotypes cover approximately 10% of the sample. Sequencing was performed on peripheral blood. The receptors derive from a man in his 70s with acute or convalescent COVID-19.

The V and J genes are TRBV18 and TRBJ1-5, with 9 bases aligning to TRBD1. V shed 5 bases, J shed 6 bases, and the junction held 8 bases outside the gene matches. There are 15 residues in the CDR3. Germline values: CDR1 KGHSH, CDR2 LQKENI. The chain's CDR3 is CASSEQGAQGQPQHF. The DNA for the CDR3 is TGTGCCAGCTCAGAACAGGGGGCGCAAGGTCAGCCCCAGCATTTT.

J is TRBJ2-2 and V is TRBV18, with 10 bases aligning to TRBD2. V was pared by 3 bases and J by 5 bases, with 12 bases of the junction left unmatched. The germline V gene encodes CDR1 KGHSH and CDR2 LQKENI. This CDR3 spans 18 amino acids. The DNA of the CDR3 is TGTGCCAGCTCACCTCATTTATTAGCGGGAGGTACGACCGGGGAGCTGTTTTTT. It specifies CASSPHLLAGGTTGELFF.

The chain combines TRBV6-2 or TRBV6-3 with TRBJ1-5; D is uncertain. Between the trimmed V and J ends, which lost 3 bases and 6 bases, there was a span of 12 bases. CDR3 size: 14 residues. The germline gives CDR1 MNHEY, CDR2 SVGEGT. CDR3 nucleotides: TGTGCCAGCAGTTATGTTTTTTTGAGTCAGCCCCAGCATTTT. Amino acids: CASSYVFLSQPQHF.

The chain recombines TRBV19 with TRBJ2-6, with a weak D call TRBD2 (6 bases). CDR3 length equals 16 residues. Trimming pared 9 bases from V and 0 bases from J, leaving 15 bases between. Germline assignment: CDR1 LNHDA and CDR2 SQIVND (reference sequence). The CDR3 is CASQKGGNSGANVLTF. In nucleotides, the CDR3 is TGTGCCAGCCAAAAGGGCGGGAACTCTGGGGCCAACGTCCTGACTTTC.

The rearrangement uses TRBV7-3 and TRBJ2-3; the D gene is possibly TRBD2 (7 bases). Trimming took 3 bases from V and 5 from J, leaving 15 bases between them. The germline CDR1 and CDR2 sequences are SGHTA and FQGTGA. This CDR3 spans 15 amino acids. The CDR3 spells CASSFLAEGGDTQYF. DNA for the CDR3: TGTGCCAGCAGCTTCCTAGCGGAGGGGGGAGATACGCAGTATTTT.

The chain uses TRBV6-6 and TRBJ1-6, with D perhaps matching TRBD1 (6 bases). CDR3 length equals 15 residues. V lost 3 bases to trimming and J lost 7 bases, with 13 bases between them. The germline V gene encodes CDR1 MNHNY and CDR2 SVGAGI (reference sequence). Written as DNA, the CDR3 is TGTGCCAGCAGTTATTCCGGACAGTACAATTCACCCCTCCACTTT. This translates into CASSYSGQYNSPLHF.

The chain couples TRBV5-1 to TRBJ1-2; D is perhaps TRBD1 (5 bases). The germline V gene has CDR1 SGHRS and CDR2 YFSETQ. The CDR3 runs to 15 residues. Between the trimmed V and J ends, which lost 4 bases and 6 bases, there was a span of 19 bases. The CDR3 DNA reads as TGCGCCAGCAGCCCCGATGAAGGCAGGGTGAATGGCTACACCTTC. This gives the protein CASSPDEGRVNGYTF.

V usage is TRBV12-3 or TRBV12-4 and J usage is TRBJ1-2, with unresolved D. The V and J ends lost 7 bases and 3 bases respectively, with 9 bases between them. The CDR3 is 12 amino acids. The CDR3 is CASTGLDYGYTF. In DNA form, the CDR3 reads TGTGCCAGCACGGGATTAGACTATGGCTACACCTTC.

This clone came up a few times. The V and J genes are TRBV4-3 and TRBJ1-2, with 7 bases identical to TRBD1. The J segment lost 4 bases and the V segment lost 3 bases, leaving 8 bases of the junction unmatched. Germline-derived CDR1 and CDR2 are LGHNA and YSLEER. This CDR3 has 15 amino acids. CDR3 sequence reads: CASSQSGQFAYGYTF. CDR3 bases: TGCGCCAGCAGCCAGTCGGGACAGTTTGCCTATGGCTACACCTTC.

Only one count was recorded for this clone. The V call is TRBV3-1 (or the pseudogene TRBV3-2), the J call TRBJ2-1; 7 bases are shared with TRBD2. The CDR3 is made up of 17 amino acids. The J segment lost 5 bases and the V segment lost 1 base, leaving 11 bases of the junction unmatched. The V gene's germline CDR1 is LGHDT and CDR2 YNNKEL (reference sequence). The chain's CDR3 is CASSQVPERGFNNEQFF. DNA of the CDR3: TGTGCCAGCAGCCAAGTGCCTGAGCGGGGATTTAACAATGAGCAGTTCTTC.

This clone was found once. The chain joins TRBV18 to TRBJ1-1; no clear D gene. The CDR3 covers 14 residues. Trimming cost V 1 base and J 0 bases, with 6 bases left between them. Germline lookup yields CDR1 KGHSH and CDR2 LQKENI. Written as DNA, the CDR3 is TGTGCCAGCTCACCACAAACTCTGAACACTGAAGCTTTCTTT. Its translation: CASSPQTLNTEAFF.

The V and J genes are TRBV7-2 and TRBJ2-3; a possible D gene is TRBD2 (5 bases). This CDR3 is built from 15 residues. Germline V CDR1 and CDR2: SGHTA, FQGNSA. Trimming took 5 bases from V and 0 from J, leaving 12 bases between them. CDR3 protein: CASSQPAGSTDTQYF. CDR3 sequence (DNA): TGTGCCAGCAGCCAACCGGCGGGTAGCACAGATACGCAGTATTTT.

The rearrangement joins TRBV6-5 to TRBJ2-3; 7 bases align to TRBD1. V gave up 2 bases and J gave up 5 bases; unmatched junction bases: 1. CDR1 and CDR2 (germline): MNHEY, SVGAGI. The CDR3 has 13 residues. The CDR3 bases are TGTGCCAGCAGTTACGACAGGGAAGATACGCAGTATTTT. Its protein product is CASSYDREDTQYF.

V gene TRBV28 combines with J gene TRBJ2-7, with 9 bases lining up with TRBD1. The germline CDR1 and CDR2 sequences are MDHEN and SYDVKM. J lost 7 bases, V lost 6 bases, and 10 bases had no gene match. There are 14 residues in the CDR3. The CDR3 spells CASSKPLTGGEQYF. CDR3 bases: TGTGCCAGCAGCAAACCCCTGACAGGGGGGGAGCAGTACTTC.

The chain is built from TRBV11-3 and TRBJ2-1, with D maybe TRBD2 (5 bases). The V and J ends lost 1 base and 5 bases respectively, with 12 bases between them. There are 15 residues in the CDR3. Germline V CDR1 and CDR2: SGHNT, YENEEA. The CDR3 sequence: CASSLGVSAHNEQFF. The DNA of the CDR3 is TGTGCCAGCAGCTTAGGGGTTAGCGCCCACAATGAGCAGTTCTTC. The full variable domain, with the rest looked up from reference TRBV11-3 and TRBJ2-1, is EAGVVQSPRYKIIEKKQPVAFWCNPISGHNTLYWYLQNLGQGPELLIRYENEEAVDDSQLPKDRFSAERLKGVDSTLKIQPAELGDSAVYLCASSLGVSAHNEQFFGPGTRLTVL.

V is TRBV19 and J is TRBJ1-4; TRBD1 matches 7 bases. After removal of 6 bases from V and 8 bases from J, the junction contained 6 bases not matched to a gene. The CDR3 is made up of 13 amino acids. The germline gives CDR1 LNHDA, CDR2 SQIVND (reference sequence). The CDR3 nucleotides are TGTGCCAGTAGAGACAGGGCGGGGGAAAAACTGTTTTTT. This translates into CASRDRAGEKLFF.

V usage is TRBV19 and J usage is TRBJ2-1; TRBD2 is a possible D gene (6 bases). The CDR3 spans 16 residues. CDR1 is LNHDA, CDR2 SQIVND, per germline (reference sequence). With 4 bases removed from V and 1 base from J, the gap between germline ends came to 14 bases. CDR3 coding DNA: TGTGCCAGTAGTACATTAGCGGACCCATCCTACAATGAGCAGTTCTTC. Amino acids: CASSTLADPSYNEQFF.

V gene TRBV4-2 combines with J gene TRBJ1-1; D is perhaps TRBD1 (5 bases). The length of the CDR3 is 14 residues. Germline CDR1 is LGHNA and CDR2 is YNFKEQ. Trimming took 1 base from V and 1 from J, leaving 7 bases between them. The CDR3 DNA reads as TGTGCCAGCAGCCAAGCGGGGGGGAACACTGAAGCTTTCTTT. It translates to CASSQAGGNTEAFF.

This chain connects TRBV6-2 or TRBV6-3 to TRBJ2-1, with TRBD2 identical over 9 bases. Germline CDR1 is MNHEY and CDR2 is SVGEGT. V was pared by 2 bases and J by 8 bases, with 10 bases of the junction left unmatched. The CDR3 loop spans 16 amino acids. The CDR3 sequence: CASSYGAGGPKDEQFF. CDR3 in DNA: TGTGCCAGCAGTTACGGTGCGGGAGGGCCTAAGGATGAGCAGTTCTTC.

In this sample, this clone turned up once. The V and J genes are TRBV18 and TRBJ1-6; the match to TRBD1 covers 9 bases. Germline-derived CDR1 and CDR2 are KGHSH and LQKENI. The CDR3 totals 15 residues. J lost 9 bases, V lost 4 bases, and 7 bases had no gene match. In DNA form, the CDR3 reads TGTGCCAGCTCACAATCAACAGGGGGCAGTTCACCCCTCCACTTT. As protein: CASSQSTGGSSPLHF.

The chain uses TRBV5-4 and TRBJ2-5; 8 bases are a match to TRBD1. CDR3 length: 17 residues. Unmatched junction bases numbered 16, after V lost 4 bases and J lost 5 bases. Germline assignment: CDR1 SGHNT and CDR2 YYREEE (reference sequence). CDR3 coding DNA: TGTGCCAGCAGCGTCTATCCAGGGGGCGTGGGCGGGGAGACCCAGTACTTC. Translated, it gives CASSVYPGGVGGETQYF.

The J gene is TRBJ2-1, the V gene TRBV5-4, with TRBD2 identical over 8 bases. Looked up from germline, CDR1 is SGHNT and CDR2 is YYREEE (reference sequence). Germline trimming cut 4 bases from V and 2 bases from J; bases unmatched to any gene: 8. This CDR3 comprises 16 residues. The CDR3 nucleotides are TGTGCCAGCAGCCCCTCCACTAGCGGTGCCTACAATGAGCAGTTCTTC. It codes for CASSPSTSGAYNEQFF.

In its sample, this clone was seen a few times. The chain couples TRBV19 to TRBJ2-5; TRBD2 agrees at 12 bases. Looked up from germline, CDR1 is LNHDA and CDR2 is SQIVND (reference sequence). The CDR3 runs to 17 residues. Trimming at V came to 0 bases and at J to 5 bases, leaving 7 bases not matched to a gene. Here the CDR3 reads CASSIDASGRARETQYF. The CDR3, as DNA: TGTGCCAGTAGTATAGATGCTAGCGGGAGGGCCCGGGAGACCCAGTACTTC.

The J gene is TRBJ1-4, the V gene TRBV7-2; no clear D gene. Germline CDR1 is SGHTA and CDR2 is FQGNSA. V dropped 6 bases and J dropped 8 bases, with 19 bases sitting between them. This CDR3 is built from 15 residues. The chain's CDR3 is CASRFRRAAGEKLFF. The DNA of the CDR3 is TGTGCCAGCAGATTCCGGAGGGCGGCGGGAGAAAAACTGTTTTTT.

J is TRBJ1-1 and V is TRBV7-2; D gene unclear. There are 13 residues in the CDR3. From germline, CDR1 is SGHTA and CDR2 FQGNSA. V was trimmed by 2 bases and J by 3 bases, leaving 7 bases between them. For the CDR3, the DNA is TGTGCCAGCAGCTTATACCGGGACACTGAAGCTTTCTTT. Amino acids: CASSLYRDTEAFF.

CDR3 bases: TGCAGCGGCGGGACAGGGGATCTCACAGATACGCAGTATTTT. This encodes CSGGTGDLTDTQYF. The chain links TRBV29-1 to TRBJ2-3, with 10 bases aligning to TRBD1. This CDR3 contains 14 residues. Germline CDR1 is SQVTM and CDR2 is ANQGSEA. With 7 bases clipped from V and 2 bases from J, the junction kept 6 bases outside the gene matches.